The 19 T cell receptor beta chains below were found in one sample sequenced in a study of beta chain features in type 1 diabetes. Sequencing targeted expressed TCRB transcripts, as all isolated RNA had been reverse transcribed. Produced via immunoSEQ multiplex PCR; TCRdb's table is partial and in-frame only. The table shows some 240,000 clones, with 11% occurring only once. The sequenced sample was central memory CD4+ T cells from blood. These receptors were collected from a man aged 18 to 30 in good health.

This clone was counted at least ten times. The J gene is TRBJ2-7, the V gene TRBV10-3, with 8 bases fitting TRBD2. Germline trimming cut 10 bases from V and 2 bases from J; bases unmatched to any gene: 4. CDR1 and CDR2 from the germline V gene are ENHRY and SYGVKD. The CDR3 sequence is 12 residues long. The CDR3 sequence is CATGGDAYEQYF. The CDR3 DNA follows: TGTGCCACGGGGGGGGACGCCTACGAGCAGTACTTC.

V and J are TRBV7-9 and TRBJ2-5; D possibly corresponds to TRBD2 (6 bases). The CDR3 has 15 residues. V shed 5 bases and J shed 5 bases, with 18 bases lying between them. Looked up from germline, CDR1 is SEHNR and CDR2 is FQNEAQ (reference sequence). CDR3 amino acids: CASSPLGGTGETQYF. The CDR3 coding sequence is TGTGCCAGCAGCCCCCTAGGTGGGACTGGGGAGACCCAGTACTTC.

The V gene is TRBV29-1, the J gene TRBJ2-3, with 11 bases aligning to TRBD2. This CDR3 contains 15 residues. The germline CDR1 and CDR2 sequences are SQVTM and ANQGSEA. V shed 4 bases, J shed 3 bases, and the junction held 6 bases outside the gene matches. CDR3 in DNA: TGCAGCGTTGTCTTAGCGGGAGGGCCGACAGATACGCAGTATTTT. Translating it yields CSVVLAGGPTDTQYF.

This clone was counted between two and nine times. The chain combines TRBV28 with TRBJ2-5, with D possibly TRBD2 on 5 matching bases. Germline assignment: CDR1 MDHEN and CDR2 SYDVKM. Trimming stripped 5 bases from V and 4 bases from J, with 20 bases between. The CDR3 extends over 16 amino acids. The CDR3 sequence is CASSPPTSLRRETQYF. The CDR3 DNA sequence: TGTGCCAGCAGTCCGCCCACTAGTCTGAGGAGAGAGACCCAGTACTTC.

This clone was counted between two and nine times. V usage is TRBV7-6 and J usage is TRBJ1-3; D remains ambiguous. V was cut by 5 bases and J by 0 bases, with 11 bases left in between. The CDR3 consists of 15 residues. Germline values: CDR1 SGHVS, CDR2 FNYEAQ. CDR3 sequence reads: CASSIFMSSGNTIYF. Here the CDR3 DNA reads TGTGCCAGCAGCATATTTATGAGCTCTGGAAACACCATATATTTT.

V gene TRBV29-1 combines with J gene TRBJ2-3; 10 bases map to TRBD2. Germline assignment: CDR1 SQVTM and CDR2 ANQGSEA. The length of the CDR3 is 11 residues. V lost 5 bases and J lost 12; bases outside the gene matches: 5. The CDR3 sequence is CSVTTSGTQYF. The DNA for the CDR3 is TGCAGCGTTACCACTAGCGGGACTCAGTATTTT.

The J gene is TRBJ2-5, the V gene TRBV18; no clear D. The CDR3 is 13 amino acids. The germline V gene has CDR1 KGHSH and CDR2 LQKENI. Trimming stripped 3 bases from V and 0 bases from J, with 5 bases between. CDR3 protein: CASSPLYQETQYF. CDR3 nucleotides: TGTGCCAGCTCACCCTTGTACCAAGAGACCCAGTACTTC.

This clone occurred a few times. This chain uses TRBV29-1 with TRBJ2-5, with 9 bases that match TRBD2. Trimming removed 1 base from V and 3 bases from J; junction bases left unmatched: 0. Per the germline V gene, CDR1 is SQVTM and CDR2 is ANQGSEA. The CDR3 spans 13 residues. For the CDR3, the DNA is TGCAGCGTTGAAGCTAGCGGGAAAGAGACCCAGTACTTC. Amino acids: CSVEASGKETQYF. The full variable domain, rest sourced from reference TRBV29-1 and TRBJ2-5, is SAVISQKPSRDICQRGTSLTIQCQVDSQVTMMFWYRQQPGQSLTLIATANQGSEATYESGFVIDKFPISRPNLTFSTLTVSNMSPEDSSIYLCSVEASGKETQYFGPGTRLLVL.

This clone came up many times. The chain couples TRBV27 to TRBJ2-1; either TRBD1 or TRBD2 may fit D (5 bases each). The CDR3 has 15 residues. The germline V gene has CDR1 MNHEY and CDR2 SMNVEV (reference sequence). Trimming left V 11 bases short and J 6 bases short, with 23 bases between. CDR3 coding DNA: TGTGCCGTCAGCCGGTGGGGGAGTAAAGGCAATGAGCAGTTCTTC. Amino acid sequence: CAVSRWGSKGNEQFF.

This chain links TRBV25-1 with TRBJ2-5; possible D gene TRBD2, 6 bases. V lost 3 bases and J lost 3, with 14 bases in between. This CDR3 region has 15 residues. Germline V lookup: CDR1 MGHDK, CDR2 SYGVNS. The CDR3 DNA reads TGTGCCAGCAGTGAGGGGGGTTTGGGTGAAGAGACCCAGTACTTC. Translated: CASSEGGLGEETQYF.

The genes are TRBV25-1 and TRBJ2-7; D ambiguous. V shed 1 base and J shed 0 bases, with 10 bases lying between them. This CDR3 spans 15 amino acids. The germline gives CDR1 MGHDK, CDR2 SYGVNS. As DNA, the CDR3 is TGTGCCAGCAGTGAATCGGGTAAAGTCTCCTACGAGCAGTACTTC. This translates into CASSESGKVSYEQYF.

This clone was observed a few times. The chain carries TRBV30 and TRBJ1-5; D gene uncertain. This CDR3 region has 15 residues. Germline CDR1 reads GTSNPN; CDR2 reads SVGIG (reference sequence). The ends were cut back, 1 base at V and 1 base at J, with 11 bases in the middle. The CDR3 region is CAWSERTSSNQPQHF. The CDR3 DNA reads TGTGCCTGGAGTGAGCGGACGTCGAGCAATCAGCCCCAGCATTTT. The full variable domain, in which reference TRBV30 and TRBJ1-5 provide the parts outside the CDR3, is SQTIHQWPATLVQPVGSPLSLECTVEGTSNPNLYWYRQAAGRGLQLLFYSVGIGQISSEVPQNLSASRPQDRQFILSSKKLLLSDSGFYLCAWSERTSSNQPQHFGDGTRLSIL.

Details on this clone: A much larger clone differs from this one at a single base, so this may be a read error. The same CDR3 is also encoded by other DNA sequences in this sample. The chain links TRBV28 to TRBJ2-1; the D gene could be TRBD1 or TRBD2 (5 bases each). The CDR3 is 13 residues long. Germline CDR1 and CDR2: MDHEN and SYDVKM. The CDR3 spells CASSPWGYNEQFF. Here the CDR3 DNA reads TGCGCCAGTAGCCCATGGGGGTACAATGAGCAGTTCTTC. The full variable domain, rest sourced from reference TRBV28 and TRBJ2-1, is DVKVTQSSRYLVKRTGEKVFLECVQDMDHENMFWYRQDPGLGLRLIYFSYDVKMKEKGDIPEGYSVSREKKERFSLILESASTNQTSMYLCASSPWGYNEQFFGPGTRLTVL.

This clone was observed a few times. The chain carries TRBV7-6 and TRBJ2-7; D gene unclear. V lost 1 base and J 3 bases, leaving 10 bases between the germline ends. The CDR3 consists of 14 residues. The germline gives CDR1 SGHVS, CDR2 FNYEAQ. CDR3 amino acids: CASSLEEQSYEQYF. The CDR3 DNA follows: TGTGCCAGCAGCTTAGAAGAACAGAGCTACGAGCAGTACTTC.

This clone was seen a few times. The CDR3 DNA reads as TGCAGCGTTGATGGGGGACAGGGGTCGTACGAGCAGTACTTC. This gives the protein CSVDGGQGSYEQYF. V and J are TRBV29-1 and TRBJ2-7; 10 nucleotides match TRBD1. Germline V gene data show CDR1 as SQVTM and CDR2 as ANQGSEA. The trim removed 3 bases at V and 4 bases at J, leaving 6 bases unmatched. The CDR3 has 14 residues.

In its sample, this clone was seen a few times. The V and J genes are TRBV20-1 and TRBJ1-4; tentatively, D is TRBD1 (5 bases). The CDR3 is made up of 11 amino acids. Trimming pared 6 bases from V and 16 bases from J, leaving 18 bases between. Germline V gene data show CDR1 as DFQATT and CDR2 as SNEGSKA (reference sequence). The CDR3 coding sequence is TGCAGTGCCTCAGGAGGGGTTGAAGGGTTTTTT. Its translation: CSASGGVEGFF.

This clone came up a few times. One end of the junction is discordant with germline, which a read error may explain. Other DNA sequences within the sample encode an identical CDR3. The rearrangement joins TRBV7-9 to TRBJ2-3, with a possible D match to TRBD2 (6 bases). The germline V gene encodes CDR1 SEHNR and CDR2 FQNEAQ (reference sequence). The CDR3 length is 14 residues. CDR3 region: CASSLASSTDTQYF. The CDR3 DNA follows: TGTGCCAGCAGCCTAGCGTCTAGCACAGATACGCAGTATTTT.

V gene TRBV5-5 combines with J gene TRBJ2-5; the D gene is possibly TRBD2 (5 bases). V was clipped by 4 bases and J by 9 bases, with 13 bases between them. The CDR3 extends over 12 amino acids. From germline, CDR1 is SGHKS and CDR2 YYEKEE (reference sequence). The CDR3 DNA reads TGTGCCAGCAGCCCCGGCGCCGGGGCCCAGTACTTC. Encoded protein: CASSPGAGAQYF.

The CDR3 DNA follows: TGTGCCAGCAGTGAAAGGTTAGGAGCTTTCTTT. As protein: CASSERLGAFF. This chain uses TRBV2 with TRBJ1-1; no definite D call. Germline values: CDR1 SNHLY, CDR2 FYNNEI. Trimming left V 2 bases short and J 10 bases short, with 8 bases between. The CDR3 contains 11 residues.